This is a list of T cell receptor beta chains from one sample in a study of blood T cell repertoires in COVID-19. Only in-frame clones appear in the TCRdb table, and some are missing; sequencing was by immunoSEQ multiplex PCR. The sample has approximately 150,000 clones; roughly 88% are singletons. Sample: peripheral blood. Every receptor here comes from a woman aged 50 to 65 with acute or convalescent COVID-19. CDR3s include the opening cysteine and the closing phenylalanine or tryptophan. The D gene is left open where the match is weak. Part of the rows lack a size; the others show once, few, many or a class for expanded clones.

clone_size d_call j_call v_call cdr3_aa cdr3_nt
NA NA TRBJ1-3 TRBV5-1 CASSLAAASGNTIYF TGCGCCAGCAGCTTGGCGGCGGCGAGCGGAAACACCATATATTTT
NA TRBD1 TRBJ2-7 TRBV5-1 CASSSRDRGTYEQYF TGCGCCAGCAGCTCCCGGGACAGGGGAACCTACGAGCAGTACTTC
NA NA TRBJ1-5 TRBV7-2 CASSPSGQPQHF TGTGCCAGCAGCCCCAGCGGCCAGCCCCAGCATTTT
NA NA TRBJ1-6 TRBV7-9 CASSAGVNSPLHF TGTGCCAGCAGTGCCGGGGTCAATTCACCCCTCCACTTT
NA NA TRBJ1-2 TRBV29-1 CSVEVSDRVNYGYTF TGCAGCGTTGAAGTCTCGGACAGAGTCAACTATGGCTACACCTTC
NA NA TRBJ1-2 TRBV6-1 CASSEVLRGQAGYTF TGTGCCAGCAGTGAAGTTTTAAGGGGCCAGGCTGGCTACACCTTC
NA NA TRBJ2-5 TRBV5-1 CASSEGGLQETQYF TGCGCCAGCTCCGAGGGAGGCCTCCAAGAGACCCAGTACTTC
NA TRBD1 TRBJ1-1 TRBV6-5 CASSSADRTTEAFF TGTGCCAGCAGTTCCGCGGACAGGACCACTGAAGCTTTCTTT
NA TRBD2 TRBJ2-1 TRBV19 CASSILAGIYNEQFF TGTGCCAGTAGTATCCTAGCGGGAATCTACAATGAGCAGTTCTTC
NA TRBD1 TRBJ1-5 TRBV27 CASSLDRGGNQPQHF TGTGCCAGCAGTCTCGACAGGGGTGGCAATCAGCCCCAGCATTTT
NA NA TRBJ2-2 TRBV5-1 CASSLDTYRDTGELFF TGCGCCAGCAGCTTGGACACCTACAGGGACACCGGGGAGCTGTTTTTT
NA NA TRBJ1-6 TRBV7-9 CASSFYESPLHF TGTGCCAGCAGCTTTTACGAGTCACCCCTCCACTTT
NA NA TRBJ2-7 TRBV15 CATSSGTWLHEQYF TGTGCCACCAGCAGCGGGACATGGCTACACGAGCAGTACTTC
NA NA TRBJ1-4 TRBV3-1/TRBV3-2 CASSQGRVPRERGEKLFF TGTGCCAGCAGCCAAGGACGGGTTCCGCGAGAACGTGGTGAAAAACTGTTTTTT
NA NA TRBJ2-3 TRBV6-5 CASRVGVSTDTQYF TGTGCCAGCAGAGTAGGGGTTAGCACAGATACGCAGTATTTT
NA NA TRBJ2-5 TRBV4-2 CASSQDYGQETQYF TGTGCCAGCAGCCAAGATTACGGTCAAGAGACCCAGTACTTC
NA NA TRBJ1-6 TRBV6-5 CASSYTNRAGRSPLHF TGTGCCAGCAGTTACACAAACCGGGCGGGGAGGTCACCCCTCCACTTT
NA NA TRBJ1-1 TRBV10-3 CAISGGENTEAFF TGTGCCATCAGTGGCGGGGAGAACACTGAAGCTTTCTTT
once NA TRBJ1-5 TRBV6-5 CASREGGFQPQHF TGTGCCAGCAGGGAGGGGGGGTTTCAGCCCCAGCATTTT
NA TRBD1 TRBJ2-7 TRBV6-5 CASSRDRGPTYEQYF TGTGCCAGCAGTCGGGACAGGGGTCCCACCTACGAGCAGTACTTC
NA TRBD1 TRBJ2-5 TRBV4-1 CASSRTGTQETQYF TGCGCCAGCAGCAGGACAGGGACCCAAGAGACCCAGTACTTC
NA NA TRBJ2-7 TRBV6-5 CASSYSNRGYEQYF TGTGCCAGCAGTTACTCGAATAGGGGGTACGAGCAGTACTTC
NA NA TRBJ2-2 TRBV19 CASSIGTTNTGELFF TGTGCCAGTAGTATAGGGACAACGAACACCGGGGAGCTGTTTTTT
NA TRBD1 TRBJ1-4 TRBV7-9 CASSSDRANEKLFF TGTGCCAGCAGCTCGGACAGGGCAAATGAAAAACTGTTTTTT
NA TRBD1 TRBJ1-2 TRBV28 CASSSGQGDYGYTF TGTGCCAGCAGCTCTGGACAGGGAGACTATGGCTACACCTTC
NA TRBD1 TRBJ2-7 TRBV28 CASTKTGPYEQYF TGTGCCAGCACCAAGACAGGGCCCTACGAGCAGTACTTC
NA TRBD1 TRBJ1-1 TRBV5-6 CASSSWSGTVAEAFF TGTGCCAGCAGCTCCTGGTCGGGGACAGTGGCTGAAGCTTTCTTT
NA TRBD1 TRBJ2-1 TRBV6-5 CASTRDRFSYNEQFF TGTGCCAGCACGAGGGACAGGTTCTCCTACAATGAGCAGTTCTTC
once TRBD2 TRBJ2-2 TRBV19 CASTASGTKTGELFF TGTGCCAGTACCGCTAGCGGGACCAAGACCGGGGAGCTGTTTTTT
NA NA TRBJ1-5 TRBV3-1/TRBV3-2 CASSQEVLDQPQHF TGTGCCAGCAGCCAAGAAGTGCTAGATCAGCCCCAGCATTTT
NA TRBD2 TRBJ2-5 TRBV5-5 CASSLASSGRGTTQYF TGTGCCAGCAGCTTGGCGTCTAGCGGGAGAGGTACGACCCAGTACTTC
once TRBD2 TRBJ2-3 TRBV5-1 CASSLRTSATSTDTQYF TGCGCCAGCAGCCTTAGGACTAGCGCGACTAGCACAGATACGCAGTATTTT
NA NA TRBJ1-5 TRBV5-8 CASSLGLLGEPQHF TGTGCCAGCAGCTTGGGTCTTCTGGGCGAGCCCCAGCATTTT
NA NA TRBJ1-1 TRBV29-1 CSGETVLNTEAFF TGCAGCGGTGAGACAGTTTTGAACACTGAAGCTTTCTTT
NA TRBD2 TRBJ2-1 TRBV25-1 CASSESSGGPGAYNEQFF TGTGCCAGCAGTGAATCTAGCGGGGGCCCGGGGGCCTACAATGAGCAGTTCTTC
few TRBD1 TRBJ2-7 TRBV19 CASSMGTGVHEQYF TGTGCCAGTAGTATGGGGACAGGGGTCCACGAGCAGTACTTC
NA NA TRBJ1-2 TRBV30 CAWSGAGGYTF TGTGCCTGGAGTGGGGCGGGTGGCTACACCTTC
few NA TRBJ1-4 TRBV19 CASSPGGGREINEKLFF TGTGCCAGTAGTCCCGGCGGGGGGCGCGAGATTAATGAAAAACTGTTTTTT
NA TRBD2 TRBJ2-3 TRBV7-3 CASSSGLAADTQYF TGTGCCAGCAGCTCGGGACTAGCGGCGGATACGCAGTATTTT
NA NA TRBJ1-2 TRBV28 CASSFGAGANYGYTF TGTGCCAGCAGTTTTGGGGCAGGGGCTAACTATGGCTACACCTTC
NA NA TRBJ1-6 TRBV7-9 CASSSWGRQESPLHF TGTGCCAGCAGCTCTTGGGGCAGGCAGGAATCACCCCTCCACTTT
NA NA TRBJ1-2 TRBV28 CASSLTIDYGYTF TGTGCCAGCAGTTTAACGATAGACTATGGCTACACCTTC
NA NA TRBJ1-1 TRBV10-3 CAISESIGVQAFF TGTGCCATCAGTGAGTCGATCGGGGTACAAGCTTTCTTT
NA NA TRBJ1-4 TRBV28 CASRGLFEKLFF TGTGCCAGCAGAGGACTCTTCGAAAAACTGTTTTTT
NA NA TRBJ1-4 TRBV9 CASSPQGRANEKLFF TGTGCCAGCAGCCCCCAGGGGAGGGCTAATGAAAAACTGTTTTTT
NA NA TRBJ2-3 TRBV5-4 CASSLKATDTQYF TGTGCCAGCAGCTTGAAAGCCACAGATACGCAGTATTTT
NA NA TRBJ2-1 TRBV3-1/TRBV3-2 CAAGDEFLAGNEQFF TGTGCCGCAGGTGACGAATTCCTGGCAGGCAATGAGCAGTTCTTC
NA NA TRBJ2-2 TRBV2 CASSVRDGDTGELFF TGTGCCAGCAGTGTCAGGGATGGTGACACCGGGGAGCTGTTTTTT
NA NA TRBJ1-2 TRBV2 CASSERQGPDYGYTF TGTGCCAGCAGTGAACGTCAGGGGCCTGACTATGGCTACACCTTC
NA NA TRBJ2-2 TRBV6-6 CASSPGTRELFF TGTGCCAGCAGTCCAGGAACGAGGGAGCTGTTTTTT
NA NA TRBJ2-5 TRBV29-1 CSVATSWETQYF TGCAGCGTTGCTACTAGCTGGGAGACCCAGTACTTC
few TRBD1 TRBJ1-4 TRBV5-1 CASSPLPGGKNEKLFF TGCGCCAGCAGCCCCCTCCCAGGGGGCAAGAATGAAAAACTGTTTTTT